This T cell receptor (beta chain) is from a study of CD8 T cells in Susac syndrome. Relapsing-remitting disease, either stable or active, was present in the multiple sclerosis controls, who were treatment-naive patients. Negative isolation yielded the CD8+ and CD4+ T cells, while FACS enriched the TEMRA cells. The length of the CDR3 is 15 residues. V lost 2 bases, J lost 8 bases, and 15 bases lay in between. A quantity of about 0.45 to 1 ug RNA underwent reverse transcription using random hexamers. Across 54 Vbeta and 13 Jbeta, TCR beta CDR3 was amplified with immunoSEQ multiplex PCR. MiXCR was run by TCRdb on the immunoSEQ multiplex PCR reads, yielding one entry per CDR3 protein. The sample yields a few hundred thousand distinct CDR3 sequences, 95% seen once.

The source of this sequence is a human donor with multiple sclerosis. The specimen was CD4+ T cells from PBMCs. The rearrangement joins TRBV23-1 to TRBJ2-2, with a possible D match to TRBD1 (7 bases). TRBV23-1 falls under the ORF class, with uncertain function. Written as DNA, the CDR3 is TGCGCCAGCAGTCAAAGGGGGCGGGAACGGGGGGAGCTGTTTTTT. Encoded protein: CASSQRGRERGELFF.